This TCR beta chain was identified in a study of blood T cell repertoires in COVID-19. Method: immunoSEQ multiplex PCR; TCRdb's copy keeps in-frame clones and lacks some. In the table there are over 300,000 clones, 75% to 85% of which are singletons. CDR1 and CDR2 (germline): SGHRS, YFSETQ. CDR3 length: 13 residues. V shed 4 bases and J 6 bases; nucleotides not matched to a gene: 4. The genes are TRBV5-1 and TRBJ2-7; 10 positions agree with TRBD1. This TCR was recovered from a human donor in a cohort sampled during active COVID-19. The material sequenced was peripheral blood. The CDR3 is CASSTGQGREQYF. The CDR3 DNA reads as TGCGCCAGCAGCACGGGACAGGGGCGCGAGCAGTACTTC.